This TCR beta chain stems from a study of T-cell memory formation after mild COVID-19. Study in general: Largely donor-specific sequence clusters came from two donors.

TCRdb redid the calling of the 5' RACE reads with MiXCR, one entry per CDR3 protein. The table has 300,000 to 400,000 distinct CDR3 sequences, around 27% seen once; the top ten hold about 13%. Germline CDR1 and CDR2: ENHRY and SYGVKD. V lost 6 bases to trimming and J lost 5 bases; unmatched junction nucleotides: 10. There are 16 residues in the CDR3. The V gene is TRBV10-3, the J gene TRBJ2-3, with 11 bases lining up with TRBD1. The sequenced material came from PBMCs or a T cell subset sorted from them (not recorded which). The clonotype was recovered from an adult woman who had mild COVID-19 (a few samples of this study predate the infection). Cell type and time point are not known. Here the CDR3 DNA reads TGTGCCATCAGCACCCCGGGACAGGGGGAGCAAGATACGCAGTATTTT. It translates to CAISTPGQGEQDTQYF.